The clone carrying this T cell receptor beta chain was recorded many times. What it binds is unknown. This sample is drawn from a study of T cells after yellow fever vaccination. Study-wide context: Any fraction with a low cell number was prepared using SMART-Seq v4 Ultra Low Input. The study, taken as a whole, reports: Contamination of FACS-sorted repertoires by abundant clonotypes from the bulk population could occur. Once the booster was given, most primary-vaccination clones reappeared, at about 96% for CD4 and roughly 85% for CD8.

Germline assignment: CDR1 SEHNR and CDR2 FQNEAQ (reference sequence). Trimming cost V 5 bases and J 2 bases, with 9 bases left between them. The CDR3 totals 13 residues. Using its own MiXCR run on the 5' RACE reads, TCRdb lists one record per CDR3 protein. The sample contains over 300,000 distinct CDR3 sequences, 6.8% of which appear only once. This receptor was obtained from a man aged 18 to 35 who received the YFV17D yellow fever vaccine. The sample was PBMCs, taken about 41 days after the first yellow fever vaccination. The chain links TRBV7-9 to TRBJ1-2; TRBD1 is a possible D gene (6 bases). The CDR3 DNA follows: TGTGCCAGCAGCCAAACAGGGAACTATGGCTACACCTTC. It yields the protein CASSQTGNYGYTF. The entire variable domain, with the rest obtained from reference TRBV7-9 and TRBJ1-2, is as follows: DTGVSQNPRHKITKRGQNVTFRCDPISEHNRLYWYRQTLGQGPEFLTYFQNEAQLEKSRLLSDRFSAERPKGSFSTLEIQRTEQGDSAMYLCASSQTGNYGYTFGSGTRLTVV.